A selection of T cell receptor beta chains follows, all from one sample in a study of blood T cell repertoires in COVID-19. The table came from immunoSEQ multiplex PCR; TCRdb's copy has only in-frame clones and leaves some out. Of roughly 250,000 clones in the sample, about 83% were seen once. The material sequenced was peripheral blood. The source is a human donor in a cohort sampled during active COVID-19. The CDR3 runs from the conserved cysteine through the conserved F or W. The D gene is left open where the match is weak. Size is stated for part of the rows, as once, few or many counts, or as a class when the clone is expanded.

TRBD1	TRBV10-1	.	TRBJ1-1	TGCGCCAGCAGCGTAGGACAGGGGGCAACTGAAGCTTTCTTT	CASSVGQGATEAFF
.	TRBV6-5	few	TRBJ1-1	TGTGCCAGCAGTTTGGGACATCAGAACACTGAAGCTTTCTTT	CASSLGHQNTEAFF
.	TRBV10-3	.	TRBJ2-2	TGTGCCATCAGTGAGCGTCCTCCGAACACCGGGGAGCTGTTTTTT	CAISERPPNTGELFF
.	TRBV7-2	.	TRBJ1-4	TGTGCCAGCAGCTCGGCTCAGGGTGGGAATGAAAAACTGTTTTTT	CASSSAQGGNEKLFF
.	TRBV7-8	.	TRBJ1-2	TGTGCCAGCAGCTTAGCAGGGAGGAACTATGGCTACACCTTC	CASSLAGRNYGYTF
.	TRBV6-4	.	TRBJ2-5	TGTGCCAGCAGTGACTCGAATACGGAAGAGACCCAGTACTTC	CASSDSNTEETQYF
.	TRBV7-9	.	TRBJ1-2	TGTGCCAGCAGCTTACTTCGAGACGGAGGCTATGGCTACACCTTC	CASSLLRDGGYGYTF
TRBD2	TRBV18	.	TRBJ2-1	TGTGCCAGCTCACCACCGGGACTAGCAAGGGATGAGCAGTTCTTC	CASSPPGLARDEQFF
TRBD1	TRBV6-5	.	TRBJ1-6	TGTGCCAGCAGTTACATGACAGGGAACGGCTCACCCCTCCACTTT	CASSYMTGNGSPLHF
.	TRBV6-6	.	TRBJ1-6	TGTGCCAGCAGTTTAGAAGATTCACCCCTCCACTTT	CASSLEDSPLHF
.	TRBV10-3	once	TRBJ2-2	TGTGCCATCAAGGACTACAACACGGGGGAGCTGTTTTTT	CAIKDYNTGELFF
TRBD1	TRBV18	.	TRBJ2-7	TGTGCCAGCTCACTAGAATCGGGACAGCCCTACGAGCAGTACTTC	CASSLESGQPYEQYF
TRBD1	TRBV5-6	once	TRBJ2-3	TGTGCCAGCAGCTTTACGACAGGGGGCGGGAGCACAGATACGCAGTATTTT	CASSFTTGGGSTDTQYF
.	TRBV9	.	TRBJ2-7	TGTGCCAGCAGCGTCCTAGAGAAGTTGGGGGGCGAGCAGTACTTC	CASSVLEKLGGEQYF
TRBD2	TRBV5-1	.	TRBJ2-7	TGCGCCAGCACAATGTATGATAGCGGGGGCTACGAGCAGTACTTC	CASTMYDSGGYEQYF
.	TRBV7-2	few	TRBJ2-2	TGTGCCAGCAGCCCGCTGACAGGCGGACTCGGGGAGCTGTTTTTT	CASSPLTGGLGELFF
TRBD1	TRBV9	.	TRBJ1-2	TGTGCCAGCAGTGGCGGACAGGGGCCACACTATGGCTACACCTTC	CASSGGQGPHYGYTF
.	TRBV5-6	.	TRBJ2-4	TGTGCCAGCAGCGTAAATGGACTAGCCAAAAACATTCAGTACTTC	CASSVNGLAKNIQYF
.	TRBV29-1	.	TRBJ1-2	TGCAGCGTTGATTGGGGCTTAGGTAGAGGCTACACCTTC	CSVDWGLGRGYTF
.	TRBV5-1	.	TRBJ2-3	TGCGCCAGCAGCTTGGTAGCGGGCACAGATACGCAGTATTTT	CASSLVAGTDTQYF
TRBD1	TRBV10-3	.	TRBJ1-3	TGTGCCATCAGGACAACTCCGGGACAGGGGGGACTTGGAAACACCATATATTTT	CAIRTTPGQGGLGNTIYF
.	TRBV19	.	TRBJ2-7	TGTGCCAGTAGTATAGGCCCAGGGAACTCCTACGAGCAGTACTTC	CASSIGPGNSYEQYF
TRBD1	TRBV6-5	.	TRBJ1-1	TGTGCCAGCAGGCACTACAGGGGTGGCACTGAAGCTTTCTTT	CASRHYRGGTEAFF
TRBD1	TRBV29-1	.	TRBJ1-2	TGCAGCGTTGGGGACAGGGGCTATGGCTACACCTTC	CSVGDRGYGYTF
TRBD2	TRBV7-9	.	TRBJ2-7	TGTGCCAGCAGCCCTAGCGGGACCTCCTACGAGCAGTACTTC	CASSPSGTSYEQYF
.	TRBV28	.	TRBJ1-3	TGTGCCAGCACTTGGGGGGACTGGGCTGGAAACACCATATATTTT	CASTWGDWAGNTIYF
TRBD1	TRBV5-4	.	TRBJ1-5	TGTGCCAGCAGCATCTTCGACAGGGGAAGCAATCAGCCCCAGCATTTT	CASSIFDRGSNQPQHF